These 11 T cell receptor beta chains share one sample of origin, sequenced in a study of OX40 agonist ivuxolimab in advanced cancers. TCRdb's table, derived via immunoSEQ multiplex PCR, lists solely in-frame clones and lacks some. The sample yields tens of thousands of clones, 90% seen once. The starting material was CD4+ or CD8+ T cells sorted from blood, obtained in a trial of the OX40 agonist ivuxolimab. The source is an adult with an advanced solid tumor such as melanoma, head and neck, liver or kidney cancer.

The rearrangement links TRBV9 to TRBJ2-3; D is ambiguous. The CDR3 covers 12 residues. V was trimmed by 2 bases and J by 6 bases, leaving 7 bases between them. Germline V CDR1 and CDR2: SGDLS, YYNGEE. The CDR3 bases are TGTGCCAGCAGCGTGTACGGGGATACGCAGTATTTT. Protein sequence: CASSVYGDTQYF.

The V and J genes are TRBV5-5 and TRBJ2-3, with D unclear. CDR1 and CDR2 from the germline V gene are SGHKS and YYEKEE (reference sequence). V dropped 0 bases and J dropped 7 bases, with 12 bases sitting between them. CDR3 length: 14 amino acids. CDR3 amino acids: CASSLVSSLNTQYF. The CDR3 bases are TGTGCCAGCAGCTTGGTGTCCAGCCTGAATACGCAGTATTTT. The entire variable domain, with the rest obtained from reference TRBV5-5 and TRBJ2-3, is as follows: DAGVTQSPTHLIKTRGQQVTLRCSPISGHKSVSWYQQVLGQGPQFIFQYYEKEERGRGNFPDRFSARQFPNYSSELNVNALLLGDSALYLCASSLVSSLNTQYFGPGTRLTVL.

This clone was found once. This chain links TRBV2 with TRBJ1-2, with TRBD1 identical over 8 bases. The junction had 9 bases not matched to a gene; V was cut back by 9 bases and J by 0 bases. Germline V gene sequence: CDR1 SNHLY, CDR2 FYNNEI. The CDR3 contains 15 residues. The CDR3, as DNA: TGTGCCAGTAAAATTGGGACAGGTCCTAACTATGGCTACACCTTC. This encodes CASKIGTGPNYGYTF. The full variable domain, with the rest looked up from reference TRBV2 and TRBJ1-2, is EPEVTQTPSHQVTQMGQEVILRCVPISNHLYFYWYRQILGQKVEFLVSFYNNEISEKSEIFDDQFSVERPDGSNFTLKIRSTKLEDSAMYFCASKIGTGPNYGYTFGSGTRLTVV.

The rearrangement uses TRBV2 and TRBJ2-7; D uncertain. Deletions cut 1 base from V and 7 bases from J, with 2 bases between. There are 10 residues in the CDR3. Germline V gene data show CDR1 as SNHLY and CDR2 as FYNNEI. CDR3 in amino acids: CASSEVEQYF. The CDR3, as DNA: TGTGCCAGCAGTGAAGTAGAGCAGTACTTC.

The CDR3, as DNA: TGTGCCAGCAGCATACCTAGCGGAGCTAGCACAGATACGCAGTATTTT. Protein: CASSIPSGASTDTQYF. This chain connects TRBV13 to TRBJ2-3; 7 bases match TRBD2. In germline, CDR1 is PRHDT, CDR2 FYEKMQ (reference sequence). This CDR3 region has 16 residues. The V and J ends lost 5 bases and 0 bases, in that order; junction bases with no gene match: 8.

The chain joins TRBV6-1 to TRBJ2-7; possible D gene TRBD2, 5 bases. This CDR3 region has 14 residues. V lost 8 bases to trimming and J lost 3 bases, with 17 bases between them. Per germline, CDR1 MNHNS and CDR2 SASEGT. In nucleotides, the CDR3 is TGTGCCAGCGTCCTCCGGGGAGCAGGCTACGAGCAGTACTTC. Residues: CASVLRGAGYEQYF.

This clone is a singleton in its sample. The chain has TRBV19 and TRBJ2-4; D is undetermined. The ends were cut back, 5 bases at V and 0 bases at J, with 14 bases in the middle. The CDR3 runs 16 residues. Per the germline V gene, CDR1 is LNHDA and CDR2 is SQIVND (reference sequence). DNA of the CDR3: TGTGCCAGTAGTGGAGTTGGGCTACTAGCCAAAAACATTCAGTACTTC. Its protein is CASSGVGLLAKNIQYF.

J is TRBJ2-1 and V is TRBV7-9; D unresolved. In germline, CDR1 is SEHNR, CDR2 FQNEAQ (reference sequence). CDR3 length equals 12 residues. The germline V and J ends were trimmed by 3 bases and 8 bases, with 8 bases remaining between them. For the CDR3, the DNA is TGTGCCAGCAGCTTTCGTAGCTATGAGCAGTTCTTC. It translates to CASSFRSYEQFF.

A few counts support this clone. The chain employs TRBV13 and TRBJ2-5; unclear D gene. V was clipped by 1 base and J by 5 bases, with 5 bases between them. Germline CDR1 is PRHDT and CDR2 is FYEKMQ (reference sequence). The CDR3 is made up of 12 amino acids. The CDR3 here is CASSLEGETQYF. The CDR3, as DNA: TGTGCCAGCAGCTTAGAAGGGGAGACCCAGTACTTC.

With regard to this clone: One end of the junction is discordant with germline, which a read error may explain. The chain combines TRBV4-1 with TRBJ1-3, with a possible D match to TRBD1 (5 bases). The CDR3 consists of 15 residues. Germline V gene lookup returns CDR1 MGHRA and CDR2 YSYEKL. Here the CDR3 reads CASGQDEGSENTIYF. The CDR3 nucleotides are TGCGCCAGCGGCCAAGATGAGGGGTCTGAAAACACCATATATTTT.

The chain couples TRBV4-1 to TRBJ1-6, with no clear D. With 0 bases removed from V and 10 bases from J, the gap between germline ends came to 7 bases. The CDR3 totals 13 residues. Germline V gene sequence: CDR1 MGHRA, CDR2 YSYEKL. The CDR3 reads CASSQDGVSPLHF. CDR3 nucleotide sequence: TGCGCCAGCAGCCAAGACGGGGTCTCACCCCTCCACTTT.